The clone carrying this T cell receptor beta chain was seen once. As yet, its antigen is unknown. Clones were sequenced by immunoSEQ multiplex PCR, and TCRdb holds only the in-frame ones, with some missing. Of tens of thousands of clones in the sample, under 90% are singletons; the top ten hold 1% to 1.5%. This record belongs to a study of T cell responses to AZD1222 COVID-19 vaccine. With 0 bases removed from V and 4 bases from J, the gap between germline ends came to 10 bases. The CDR3 has 14 residues. Germline values: CDR1 SGHTA, CDR2 FQGNSA. Findings and caveats of the study: Clonal diversity may have been underestimated in mostly white British donors.

The sequences come from peripheral blood, collected on day 0 of AZD1222 vaccination. The source is an adult in good health. This chain connects TRBV7-2 to TRBJ2-7; D is perhaps TRBD1 (6 bases). The CDR3 sequence: CASSLARTAYEQYF. CDR3 nucleotide sequence: TGTGCCAGCAGCTTAGCGCGGACAGCGTACGAGCAGTACTTC.